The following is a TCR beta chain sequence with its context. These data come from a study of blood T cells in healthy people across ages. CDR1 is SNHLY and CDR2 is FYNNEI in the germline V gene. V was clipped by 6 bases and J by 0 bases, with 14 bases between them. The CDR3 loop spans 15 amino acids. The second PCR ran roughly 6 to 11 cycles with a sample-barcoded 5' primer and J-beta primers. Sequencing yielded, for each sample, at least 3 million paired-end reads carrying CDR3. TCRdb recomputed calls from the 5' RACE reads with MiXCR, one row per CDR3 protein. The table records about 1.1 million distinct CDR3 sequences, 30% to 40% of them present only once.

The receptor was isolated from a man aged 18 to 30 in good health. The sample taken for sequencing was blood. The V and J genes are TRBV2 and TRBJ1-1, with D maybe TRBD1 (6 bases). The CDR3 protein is CASSVAGTLNTEAFF. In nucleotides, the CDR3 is TGTGCCAGCAGCGTAGCCGGGACATTGAACACTGAAGCTTTCTTT.